Below are 13 T cell receptor beta chains sequenced from a single sample in a study of T cells in women clearing cervical HPV infection (dated by TCRdb to 2016 to 2019). Libraries were constructed by the immunoSEQ multiplex PCR assay. TCRdb retrieved this table from immuneACCESS and kept in-frame rearrangements only. Not all clones are present; in checked studies, unresolved V genes account for under half, and no reason is known for the remainder. Per the sample table, the count is fewer than 30,000 clones. Jointly, the top ten make up approximately 3% of the sample. The sample consisted of blood buffy coat. The receptor set was obtained from a woman aged 18 to 75 with a cervical HPV16 infection that either progressed to CIN3+ or cleared (not recorded which).

CDR3 protein: CAWGRTGSTDTQYF. The covered CDR3 bases are TGTGCCTGGGGACGGACAGGGAGCACAGATACG. The chain uses TRBV30 and TRBJ2-3; 8 nucleotides line up with TRBD1. The read ends 3 residues early relative to the CDR3; the germline J gene fills the gap. The CDR3 contains 14 residues. V was pared by 5 bases and J by 0 bases, with 4 bases of the junction left unmatched. Per germline, CDR1 GTSNPN and CDR2 SVGIG (reference sequence).

Turning to this clone: The read ends 3 residues before the CDR3 terminus; that terminus is restored from the germline J gene. V and J are TRBV4-1 and TRBJ2-5, with TRBD1 identical over 8 bases. Germline V gives CDR1 MGHRA, CDR2 YSYEKL. CDR3 size: 15 residues. J was trimmed by 5 bases and V by 0 bases; bases with no gene match: 5. Partial CDR3 DNA: TGCGCCAGCAGCCAAGAGTCAGGGGGCATCGAGACC. Translated: CASSQESGGIET. The CDR3 in full is CASSQESGGIETQYF.

Of note for this clone: Coverage ceases 3 residues before the CDR3 finishes, and the germline J gene fills in the end. The V gene is TRBV7-8, the J gene TRBJ2-7; either TRBD1 or TRBD2 may fit D (7 bases each). The CDR3 has 16 amino acids. The germline CDR1 and CDR2 sequences are SGHVS and FQNEAQ. Trimming took 9 bases from V and 2 from J, leaving 23 bases between them. The sequenced part of the CDR3 DNA is TGTGCCAGTAGCAGCAGGGGGAGGGGGCGGCCCTACGAG. Translated: CASSSRGRGRPYE. The complete CDR3 protein is CASSSRGRGRPYEQYF.

As regards this clone: The read terminates 3 residues ahead of where the CDR3 ends, so the germline J gene completes it. This chain connects TRBV19 to TRBJ2-2; 9 bases agree with TRBD2. The germline gives CDR1 LNHDA, CDR2 SQIVND (reference sequence). Unmatched junction bases numbered 7, after V lost 3 bases and J lost 2 bases. The CDR3 loop spans 17 amino acids. The CDR3: CASSIPSGAGNTGELFF. The DNA read from the CDR3 is TGTGCCAGTAGTATCCCTAGCGGGGCAGGTAACACCGGGGAG.

To note about this clone: Read sequence stops 3 residues before the CDR3 end, and the germline J gene provides the missing end. The chain employs TRBV2 and TRBJ1-1, with TRBD1 identical over 8 bases. The V and J ends lost 4 bases and 6 bases, in that order; junction bases with no gene match: 7. The CDR3 consists of 14 residues. CDR1 and CDR2 from the germline V gene are SNHLY and FYNNEI. The CDR3 spells CASSGQGPSSEAFF. The CDR3 DNA, read in part, is TGTGCCAGCAGTGGACAGGGGCCGAGCTCTGAA.

Comment on this clone: With the read ending 3 residues before the CDR3 end, the germline J gene is used to fill in that end. The chain carries TRBV18 and TRBJ2-3; tentative D call: TRBD2 (6 bases). Per germline, CDR1 KGHSH and CDR2 LQKENI. Trimming cost V 3 bases and J 2 bases, with 12 bases left between them. The CDR3 sequence is 15 residues long. Partial CDR3 DNA: TGTGCCAGCTCACCGAGGCGGGGCCACACAGATACG. Encoded protein: CASSPRRGHTDT. The whole CDR3 protein reads CASSPRRGHTDTQYF. Full variable domain (outside the CDR3, taken from reference TRBV18 and TRBJ2-3): NAGVMQNPRHLVRRRGQEARLRCSPMKGHSHVYWYRQLPEEGLKFMVYLQKENIIDESGMPKERFSAEFPKEGPSILRIQQVVRGDSAAYFCASSPRRGHTDTQYFGPGTRLTVL.

About this clone: The DNA ends 3 residues before the CDR3 does, and the rest of the CDR3 is filled in from the germline J gene. The chain has TRBV27 and TRBJ1-4, with D possibly being TRBD1 (6 bases). V lost 1 base to trimming and J lost 8 bases, with 14 bases between them. This CDR3 comprises 15 residues. Germline V gives CDR1 MNHEY, CDR2 SMNVEV (reference sequence). The DNA read from the CDR3 is TGTGCCAGCAGTTTATGGGGGACAAGGGGAGAAAAA. This translates into CASSLWGTRGEK. The entire CDR3 reads CASSLWGTRGEKLFF.

On this clone itself: The CDR3 is cut off 3 residues early in the read; its end comes from the germline J gene. The V call is TRBV2, the J call TRBJ2-7, with D tentatively TRBD2 (6 bases). V shed 9 bases and J shed 5 bases, with 14 bases lying between them. The CDR3 consists of 12 residues. Per germline, CDR1 SNHLY and CDR2 FYNNEI. The part of the CDR3 DNA that was read is TGTGCCAGTCGACTAGAAGCAAACGAG. Amino acid sequence: CASRLEANE. The whole CDR3 sequence reads CASRLEANEQYF.

The covered CDR3 bases are TGCGCCAGCAGTCGGGGAGCCTCCTACGAG. This gives the protein CASSRGASYE. The CDR3 reads in full as CASSRGASYEQYF. The chain joins TRBV4-1 to TRBJ2-7; D might be TRBD2 (5 bases). The read finishes 3 residues shy of the CDR3 end, and the germline J gene is used to complete it. This CDR3 is built from 13 residues. V dropped 6 bases and J dropped 0 bases, with 9 bases sitting between them. Germline V gene sequence: CDR1 MGHRA, CDR2 YSYEKL.

Points on this clone: From the germline J gene comes the end of the CDR3, since the read stops 3 residues before it. The chain joins TRBV30 to TRBJ2-7; 9 positions agree with TRBD2. The CDR3 contains 14 residues. Germline V gene sequence: CDR1 GTSNPN, CDR2 SVGIG (reference sequence). J was trimmed by 1 base and V by 3 bases; bases with no gene match: 4. CDR3 sequence reads: CAWRRSGRSYEQYF. The CDR3 DNA, read in part, is TGTGCCTGGAGAAGAAGCGGGAGGTCCTACGAG.

Concerning this clone: The read stops 3 residues short of the end of the CDR3; the missing end is completed from the germline J gene. J is TRBJ2-1 and V is TRBV20-1; the D gene is possibly TRBD1 (6 bases). V lost 4 bases, J lost 4 bases, and 11 bases lay in between. CDR3 size: 13 residues. Germline assignment: CDR1 DFQATT and CDR2 SNEGSKA (reference sequence). The CDR3 reads CSAILGQYNEQFF. The CDR3 DNA, read in part, is TGCAGTGCTATCCTAGGACAGTACAATGAG.

A note on this clone: Read data end 3 residues before the CDR3 end; the end is taken from the germline J gene. V and J are TRBV30 and TRBJ1-5; 10 nucleotides align to TRBD1. Germline loops: CDR1 GTSNPN, CDR2 SVGIG (reference sequence). The CDR3 is 13 residues long. The ends lost 5 bases at V and 7 bases at J; junction bases unmatched: 5. Here the CDR3 reads CAWDRGREQPQHF. Incomplete CDR3 DNA: TGTGCCTGGGACAGGGGGCGCGAACAGCCC.

As concerns this clone: The CDR3 end falls 3 residues outside the read, so it is completed with the germline J gene. V is TRBV19 and J is TRBJ2-7, with no clear D. V lost 3 bases and J 0 bases, leaving 9 bases between the germline ends. CDR3 length: 14 residues. Germline V lookup: CDR1 LNHDA, CDR2 SQIVND (reference sequence). The sequenced CDR3 bases are TGTGCCAGTAGTATCTGGGCGAACTCCTACGAG. It encodes CASSIWANSYE. The whole CDR3 protein reads CASSIWANSYEQYF.